This entry lists 2 T cell receptor beta chains sequenced from one sample in a study of blood T cell repertoires in COVID-19. Only in-frame clones appear in the TCRdb table, and some are missing; sequencing was by immunoSEQ multiplex PCR. The data contain fewer than 85,000 clones, roughly 77% of them seen just once; the ten biggest clones take up roughly 36%. The specimen was peripheral blood. These receptors came from a woman in her 70s with acute or convalescent COVID-19.

V gene TRBV28 combines with J gene TRBJ2-5; 10 bases line up with TRBD1. Germline CDR1 reads MDHEN; CDR2 reads SYDVKM. The V and J ends lost 6 bases and 5 bases, in that order; junction bases with no gene match: 15. This CDR3 spans 17 amino acids. CDR3 region: CASRGNPGTGERETQYF. The CDR3 DNA sequence: TGTGCCAGCAGGGGGAACCCCGGGACAGGGGAGAGGGAGACCCAGTACTTC.

V usage is TRBV5-8 and J usage is TRBJ2-2, with D possibly TRBD1 on 5 matching bases. Germline assignment: CDR1 SGHTS and CDR2 YDEGEE. The CDR3 has 18 amino acids. Trimming removed 0 bases from V and 2 bases from J, with 17 bases in between. The CDR3 coding sequence is TGTGCCAGCAGCTTGGTTAAATTCGGCAGGGTCAACACCGGGGAGCTGTTTTTT. Amino acids: CASSLVKFGRVNTGELFF.